This TCR beta chain stems from a study of T-cell memory formation after mild COVID-19. Study-wide points: Pre-infection memory held some responding clones, suggesting pre-existing cross-reactive T cells responded. Shrinking CD4+ clones were chiefly CM and EM; CD8+ ones were chiefly EMRA. Balance between CD4 and CD8 was seen in clones contracting day 15 to 85, and a CD4+ lean was seen in later expanders.

The 5'RACE method, run with constant-segment primers, produced TCR alpha and TCR beta cDNA libraries (carrying sample barcodes and UMIs). TCRdb re-called the 5' RACE reads with MiXCR, one entry per CDR3 protein. Altogether more than 300,000 distinct CDR3 sequences are present, roughly an eighth being singletons, with the ten largest covering around 20%. This clonotype was observed at least ten times. Its specificity is not known. V was shortened by 4 bases and J by 5 bases, with 18 bases between the two germline ends. The CDR3 totals 16 residues. Input material: PBMCs or a T cell subset sorted from them (not recorded which). V is TRBV12-3 or TRBV12-4 and J is TRBJ1-5; no firm D call. The sequence was collected from a man between 18 and 35 years old who had mild COVID-19 (a few samples of this study predate the infection). Cell type and time point are not known. This CDR3 is CASSSSGGWIDQPQHF. For the CDR3, the DNA is TGTGCCAGCAGTTCCTCGGGAGGGTGGATCGATCAGCCCCAGCATTTT.